The 21 T cell receptor beta chains reported below all come from one sample, sequenced in a study of blood T cell repertoires in COVID-19. The data were produced by immunoSEQ multiplex PCR, yet TCRdb's version contains in-frame clones alone and is incomplete. The repertoire holds about 140,000 clones, with about 82% as singletons. Source material: peripheral blood. The origin of the receptors is a woman of 80 years or more with active or convalescent COVID-19.

Details on this clone: At one end, the junction sequence differs from germline, possibly due to a read error. The chain carries TRBV19 and TRBJ1-2, with a weak D call TRBD1 (5 bases). The V gene's germline CDR1 is LNHDA and CDR2 SQIVND (reference sequence). This CDR3 spans 13 amino acids. The CDR3 reads CAREGQPNYGYTF. Written as DNA, the CDR3 is TGTGCCAGGGAGGGGCAGCCTAATTATGGCTACACCTTC. Complete variable domain (other parts from reference TRBV19 and TRBJ1-2): DGGITQSPKYLFRKEGQNVTLSCEQNLNHDAMYWYRQDPGQGLRLIYYSQIVNDFQKGDIAEGYSVSREKKESFPLTVTSAQKNPTAFYLCAREGQPNYGYTFGSGTRLTVV.

This clone was observed many times. This chain joins TRBV12-3 or TRBV12-4 and TRBJ2-7, with unresolved D. The V end lost 5 bases, the J end lost 3 bases, and 8 bases lay between the germline ends. The CDR3 spans 12 residues. The CDR3 DNA sequence: TGTGCCAGCAGTGCCGGTAGCTACGAGCAGTACTTC. This translates into CASSAGSYEQYF.

The chain combines TRBV7-6 with TRBJ1-1; D remains unclear. The CDR3 consists of 16 residues. Deletions cut 1 base from V and 1 base from J, with 13 bases between. Per germline, CDR1 SGHVS and CDR2 FNYEAQ. The CDR3 nucleotides are TGTGCCAGCAGCTTAGGCTCAGCAGCTAGGAACACTGAAGCTTTCTTT. Translating gives CASSLGSAARNTEAFF.

Here the CDR3 DNA reads TGCAGTGCTAGTCGGGACAGGAGTTCTCGCTATGGCTACACCTTC. Its translation is CSASRDRSSRYGYTF. The chain combines TRBV20-1 with TRBJ1-2; 8 nucleotides match TRBD1. The CDR3 loop spans 15 amino acids. CDR1 and CDR2 from the germline V gene are DFQATT and SNEGSKA (reference sequence). V was pared by 3 bases and J by 4 bases, with 10 bases of the junction left unmatched.

This clone was observed a handful of times. CDR3 region: CASRSVLGYTF. The CDR3 DNA is TGTGCCAGCAGGTCAGTCCTTGGCTACACCTTC. The rearrangement uses TRBV9 and TRBJ1-2; D uncertain. The V end was cut by 5 bases, the J end by 7 bases, with 9 bases between. The germline V gene has CDR1 SGDLS and CDR2 YYNGEE. The CDR3 spans 11 residues.

CDR3 DNA: TGTGCCAGTTCCATCCCGGTGGGCGGGGGGGTTCGTAATGAGCAGTTCTTC. Its protein product is CASSIPVGGGVRNEQFF. This chain joins TRBV19 and TRBJ2-1, with TRBD2 identical over 9 bases. This CDR3 is 17 amino acids long. Germline assignment: CDR1 LNHDA and CDR2 SQIVND (reference sequence). The ends lost 8 bases at V and 7 bases at J; junction bases unmatched: 18.

The V and J genes are TRBV9 and TRBJ1-2; 10 nucleotides agree with TRBD1. The CDR3 totals 16 residues. Germline CDR1 reads SGDLS; CDR2 reads YYNGEE. The V segment lost 4 bases and the J segment 5 bases; nucleotides outside the gene matches: 11. CDR3 sequence: CASSSGQGGVVYGYTF. CDR3 bases: TGTGCCAGCAGCTCCGGACAGGGGGGAGTGGTATATGGCTACACCTTC. Filled out from reference TRBV9 and TRBJ1-2, the complete variable domain reads DSGVTQTPKHLITATGQRVTLRCSPRSGDLSVYWYQQSLDQGLQFLIQYYNGEERAKGNILERFSAQQFPDLHSELNLSSLELGDSALYFCASSSGQGGVVYGYTFGSGTRLTVV.

V and J are TRBV5-4 and TRBJ2-3, with D maybe TRBD2 (5 bases). Trimming pared 7 bases from V and 4 bases from J, leaving 19 bases between. The CDR3 consists of 15 residues. Germline CDR1 is SGHNT and CDR2 is YYREEE (reference sequence). CDR3 sequence reads: CASHPSRVEADTQYF. The CDR3 DNA reads as TGTGCCAGCCACCCTTCGCGGGTCGAGGCAGATACGCAGTATTTT. The full variable domain, its missing parts supplied by reference TRBV5-4 and TRBJ2-3, is ETGVTQSPTHLIKTRGQQVTLRCSSQSGHNTVSWYQQALGQGPQFIFQYYREEENGRGNFPPRFSGLQFPNYSSELNVNALELDDSALYLCASHPSRVEADTQYFGPGTRLTVL.

V is TRBV28 and J is TRBJ1-5; D may be TRBD1 (5 bases). Germline V gene sequence: CDR1 MDHEN, CDR2 SYDVKM. Trimming took 4 bases from V and 7 from J, leaving 11 bases between them. The CDR3 extends over 13 amino acids. CDR3 DNA: TGTGCCAGCAGTTCCCCCTACAGGCAGCCCCAGCATTTT. It codes for CASSSPYRQPQHF.

This clone was detected once. V gene TRBV14 combines with J gene TRBJ1-2; D not resolved. This CDR3 has 14 amino acids. V was clipped by 4 bases and J by 7 bases, with 16 bases between them. CDR1 and CDR2 from the germline V gene are SGHDN and FVKESK. This CDR3 reads CASSPLPGGSGYTF. The CDR3 DNA reads as TGTGCCAGCAGCCCACTCCCCGGCGGGTCTGGCTACACCTTC. The whole variable domain, remainder taken from reference TRBV14 and TRBJ1-2, is EAGVTQFPSHSVIEKGQTVTLRCDPISGHDNLYWYRRVMGKEIKFLLHFVKESKQDESGMPNNRFLAERTGGTYSTLKVQPAELEDSGVYFCASSPLPGGSGYTFGSGTRLTVV.

This clone appeared once. This chain joins TRBV18 and TRBJ1-2; 7 bases are a match to TRBD1. The CDR3 extends over 14 amino acids. Germline CDR1 and CDR2: KGHSH and LQKENI. The junction had 3 bases not matched to a gene; V was cut back by 1 base and J by 4 bases. Here the CDR3 DNA reads TGTGCCAGCTCACCACTAAGACAGGGCTATGGCTACACCTTC. Translation: CASSPLRQGYGYTF.

V gene TRBV5-1 combines with J gene TRBJ2-1, with a tentative D call TRBD2 (6 bases). Germline assignment: CDR1 SGHRS and CDR2 YFSETQ. This CDR3 spans 13 amino acids. The germline V and J ends were trimmed by 0 bases and 7 bases, with 8 bases remaining between them. For the CDR3, the DNA is TGCGCCAGCAGCTTGGGCGGGGCGAATGAGCAGTTCTTC. This gives the protein CASSLGGANEQFF.

The chain has TRBV5-6 and TRBJ1-3, with D possibly TRBD1 on 6 matching bases. Germline CDR1 and CDR2: SGHDT and YYEEEE. CDR3 length: 14 residues. Trimming removed 0 bases at V and 4 bases at J, with 8 bases between. CDR3 coding DNA: TGTGCCAGCAGCTTGGATAGGGGGGGAAACACCATATATTTT. Translated: CASSLDRGGNTIYF.

The chain combines TRBV30 with TRBJ2-7; 7 bases line up with TRBD1. This CDR3 has 14 amino acids. The junction had 6 bases not matched to a gene; V was cut back by 0 bases and J by 4 bases. Germline assignment: CDR1 GTSNPN and CDR2 SVGIG (reference sequence). The CDR3 DNA reads as TGTGCCTGGAGTGTACAGGGGCTCTTTTACGAGCAGTACTTC. Its protein is CAWSVQGLFYEQYF. The full variable domain, with the rest looked up from reference TRBV30 and TRBJ2-7, is SQTIHQWPATLVQPVGSPLSLECTVEGTSNPNLYWYRQAAGRGLQLLFYSVGIGQISSEVPQNLSASRPQDRQFILSSKKLLLSDSGFYLCAWSVQGLFYEQYFGPGTRLTVT.

The V gene is TRBV19, the J gene TRBJ1-5, with a possible D match to TRBD1 (5 bases). V lost 6 bases and J 1 base, leaving 10 bases between the germline ends. The CDR3 runs 14 residues. Germline V CDR1 and CDR2: LNHDA, SQIVND (reference sequence). The CDR3 reads CASSGPGSNQPQHF. CDR3 in DNA: TGTGCCAGTAGCGGACCAGGGAGCAATCAGCCCCAGCATTTT.

V and J are TRBV10-3 and TRBJ2-7; the match to TRBD1 covers 9 bases. The V segment lost 2 bases and the J segment 2 bases; nucleotides outside the gene matches: 4. In germline, CDR1 is ENHRY, CDR2 SYGVKD. This CDR3 contains 15 residues. The CDR3 nucleotides are TGTGCCATCAGTGAGCCCGGGACAGGGACCTACGAGCAGTACTTC. Protein: CAISEPGTGTYEQYF.

The gene calls are TRBV7-3 and TRBJ2-1; 13 bases are a match to TRBD2. CDR3 length: 15 amino acids. Germline trimming cut 5 bases from V and 5 bases from J; bases unmatched to any gene: 3. The germline V gene has CDR1 SGHTA and CDR2 FQGTGA. The CDR3 sequence is CASSQTSGGNNEQFF. The CDR3 coding sequence is TGTGCCAGCAGCCAGACTAGCGGGGGGAACAATGAGCAGTTCTTC.

The rearrangement links TRBV9 to TRBJ2-2; 7 positions agree with TRBD2. This CDR3 spans 16 amino acids. The V segment lost 4 bases and the J segment 5 bases; nucleotides outside the gene matches: 11. Germline V gene data show CDR1 as SGDLS and CDR2 as YYNGEE. CDR3 coding DNA: TGTGCCAGCAGCCCACTTTCGGGGGGACTTACCGGGGAGCTGTTTTTT. This translates into CASSPLSGGLTGELFF.

The rearrangement links TRBV10-3 to TRBJ2-5; 8 bases agree with TRBD1. The V gene end was trimmed by 4 bases and the J gene end by 4 bases; junction bases not matched to a gene: 5. Germline values: CDR1 ENHRY, CDR2 SYGVKD. This CDR3 region has 14 residues. DNA for the CDR3: TGTGCCATCAGTGGACAGGGGAGGTCAGAGACCCAGTACTTC. Translation: CAISGQGRSETQYF.

J is TRBJ2-3 and V is TRBV10-1, with 11 bases fitting TRBD2. With 4 bases clipped from V and 10 bases from J, the junction kept 10 bases outside the gene matches. In germline, CDR1 is WNHNN, CDR2 SYGVQD (reference sequence). This CDR3 spans 15 amino acids. CDR3 residues: CASSALSGGAQAQYF. Here the CDR3 DNA reads TGCGCCAGCAGTGCTCTTAGCGGGGGGGCCCAGGCGCAGTATTTT.

The rearrangement links TRBV28 to TRBJ1-1; a possible D gene is TRBD1 (5 bases). Germline CDR1 MDHEN, CDR2 SYDVKM. This CDR3 comprises 12 residues. Trimming removed 4 bases from V and 8 bases from J, with 11 bases in between. CDR3 nucleotides: TGTGCCAGCAGTTCCCGGACACGAGAAGCTTTCTTT. Amino acid sequence: CASSSRTREAFF.